The 9 T cell receptor beta chains listed next were all sequenced from one sample in a study of T cell repertoires in aging, cancer and after chemotherapy. Peripheral blood genomic DNA, not sorted cells or RNA, was the template. TRB rearrangements spanning V, D and J were amplified using mixed TRB-A/B primers. TCRdb used MiXCR to reprocess the multiplex PCR reads, holding one entry per CDR3 protein. Here the sample spans 8,500 to 10,000 distinct CDR3 sequences, roughly a third being singletons. The sequenced sample consisted of blood. These receptors were taken from a human donor in good health. The donor label of this sample is uncertain.

This clonotype came up a few times. The J gene is TRBJ2-5, the V gene TRBV5-4, with a tentative D call TRBD1 (5 bases). Looked up from germline, CDR1 is SGHNT and CDR2 is YYREEE (reference sequence). The CDR3 has 13 residues. The V end lost 1 base, the J end lost 5 bases, and 9 bases lay between the germline ends. The CDR3 loop is CASSLQGTETQYF. CDR3 DNA: TGTGCCAGCAGCTTGCAGGGAACGGAGACCCAGTACTTC.

This clonotype occurred a few times. The rearrangement links TRBV30 to TRBJ2-3; 15 nucleotides line up with TRBD2. V gave up 6 bases and J gave up 1 base; unmatched junction bases: 5. CDR1 GTSNPN and CDR2 SVGIG come from the germline V gene (reference sequence). CDR3 length: 16 residues. CDR3 in amino acids: CACGLAGGLGTDTQYF. The CDR3 nucleotides are TGTGCCTGTGGACTAGCGGGGGGGCTGGGCACAGATACGCAGTATTTT. Filled out from reference TRBV30 and TRBJ2-3, the complete variable domain reads SQTIHQWPATLVQPVGSPLSLECTVEGTSNPNLYWYRQAAGRGLQLLFYSVGIGQISSEVPQNLSASRPQDRQFILSSKKLLLSDSGFYLCACGLAGGLGTDTQYFGPGTRLTVL.

This clonotype was picked up a small number of times. The chain joins TRBV7-2 to TRBJ2-7; tentative D call: TRBD2 (6 bases). Trimming stripped 5 bases from V and 2 bases from J, with 13 bases between. Germline values: CDR1 SGHTA, CDR2 FQGNSA. The CDR3 extends over 14 amino acids. CDR3: CASSPGDWAYEQYF. CDR3 DNA: TGTGCCAGCAGCCCCGGGGACTGGGCCTACGAGCAGTACTTC. The whole variable domain, remainder taken from reference TRBV7-2 and TRBJ2-7, is GAGVSQSPSNKVTEKGKDVELRCDPISGHTALYWYRQSLGQGLEFLIYFQGNSAPDKSGLPSDRFSAERTGGSVSTLTIQRTQQEDSAVYLCASSPGDWAYEQYFGPGTRLTVT.

This clonotype appeared a few times. This rearrangement joins TRBV5-4 to TRBJ1-3, with D unclear. V lost 3 bases and J lost 4, with 8 bases in between. Germline V CDR1 and CDR2: SGHNT, YYREEE (reference sequence). CDR3 size: 13 residues. The CDR3: CASSSDVGNTIYF. The CDR3 DNA is TGTGCCAGCAGCTCGGACGTCGGAAACACCATATATTTT.

CDR3 bases: TGTGCCAGCAGCTTGGACGGGACAATCAATCAGCCCCAGCATTTT. This sequence encodes CASSLDGTINQPQHF. This chain uses TRBV5-5 with TRBJ1-5; tentatively, D is TRBD1 (6 bases). With 0 bases removed from V and 3 bases from J, the gap between germline ends came to 10 bases. This CDR3 region has 15 residues. CDR1 and CDR2 (germline): SGHKS, YYEKEE (reference sequence).

The chain is built from TRBV6-2 or TRBV6-3 and TRBJ2-2, with 11 bases lining up with TRBD2. V lost 7 bases to trimming and J lost 0 bases; unmatched junction nucleotides: 7. This CDR3 spans 17 amino acids. Germline V gene sequence: CDR1 MNHEY, CDR2 SVGEGT. CDR3: CASKLLAGDSNTGELFF. Here the CDR3 DNA reads TGTGCCAGCAAGTTACTAGCGGGGGATTCGAACACCGGGGAGCTGTTTTTT.

This clonotype was seen a single time. The chain combines TRBV6-5 with TRBJ1-5; 7 bases align to TRBD1. This CDR3 has 13 amino acids. The V and J ends lost 10 bases and 7 bases, in that order; junction bases with no gene match: 10. From germline, CDR1 is MNHEY and CDR2 SVGAGI. The CDR3 DNA is TGTGCCACCCGACAGGGAGGAGGACAGCCCCAGCATTTT. Protein sequence: CATRQGGGQPQHF.

This clonotype is judged medium-sized. The rearrangement joins TRBV19 to TRBJ1-4; D not resolved. V lost 5 bases, J lost 2 bases, and 9 bases lay in between. The CDR3 covers 14 residues. Per the germline V gene, CDR1 is LNHDA and CDR2 is SQIVND (reference sequence). For the CDR3, the DNA is TGTGCCAGTAGTTTATCGGGGACTAATGAAAAACTGTTTTTT. Translation gives CASSLSGTNEKLFF.

The CDR3 DNA reads TGTGCCAGCTCCCCTCAGAACAAGGCTAGCGGCTCTCAAGAGACCCAGTACTTC. The encoded protein is CASSPQNKASGSQETQYF. The chain carries TRBV18 and TRBJ2-5; 7 nucleotides agree with TRBD2. V trimming: 6 bases; J trimming: 2 bases; junction bases outside the gene matches: 18. Per germline, CDR1 KGHSH and CDR2 LQKENI. The CDR3 is made up of 18 amino acids. The whole variable domain, remainder taken from reference TRBV18 and TRBJ2-5, is NAGVMQNPRHLVRRRGQEARLRCSPMKGHSHVYWYRQLPEEGLKFMVYLQKENIIDESGMPKERFSAEFPKEGPSILRIQQVVRGDSAAYFCASSPQNKASGSQETQYFGPGTRLLVL.